The next 30 T cell receptor beta chains were all read from a single sample in a study of identical twins. A single record per CDR3 protein comes from TCRdb applying MiXCR to the 5' RACE reads. The sample carries hundreds of thousands of distinct CDR3 sequences, approximately 18% recorded once. These data are also associated with another study on T cells expressing NK-cell markers.

Material for sequencing was PBMCs. All receptors come from a woman between 18 and 29 years old in good health.

The table lists this clonotype with a few counts. The rearrangement uses TRBV9 and TRBJ2-3; 8 nucleotides line up with TRBD2. CDR3 length: 15 amino acids. CDR1 is SGDLS and CDR2 is YYNGEE in the germline V gene. With 4 bases clipped from V and 4 bases from J, the junction kept 8 bases outside the gene matches. The CDR3 spells CASSPRLANSDTQYF. The CDR3 region has the DNA TGTGCCAGCAGCCCCCGACTAGCGAATTCAGATACGCAGTATTTT.

V usage is TRBV12-3 or TRBV12-4 and J usage is TRBJ2-1; no reliable D call. The CDR3 length is 12 residues. V was shortened by 7 bases and J by 9 bases, with 13 bases between the two germline ends. Written as DNA, the CDR3 is TGTGCCAGCACCGGGCTGGGTAGTGAGCAGTTCTTC. This gives the protein CASTGLGSEQFF.

In DNA form, the CDR3 reads TGTGCCAGCAGCCCGCCCGGGCTCCTAACCACAGATACGCAGTATTTT. Translation: CASSPPGLLTTDTQYF. V is TRBV7-2 and J is TRBJ2-3, with D unresolved. Deletions cut 5 bases from V and 2 bases from J, with 17 bases between. This CDR3 has 16 residues. Germline V gene data show CDR1 as SGHTA and CDR2 as FQGNSA.

The sample holds a few counts of this clonotype. V gene TRBV9 combines with J gene TRBJ1-2; D possibly corresponds to TRBD1 (6 bases). CDR1 SGDLS and CDR2 YYNGEE come from the germline V gene. CDR3 size: 18 residues. V dropped 0 bases and J dropped 8 bases, with 26 bases sitting between them. The DNA for the CDR3 is TGTGCCAGCAGCGTAGGTGGGGGGCTCGGTTACCACATGGAAGGCTACACCTTC. Amino acid sequence: CASSVGGGLGYHMEGYTF.

This clonotype has more than one count but fewer than ten. The chain couples TRBV6-5 to TRBJ1-2, with D maybe TRBD1 (5 bases). CDR3 size: 12 residues. Trimming pared 2 bases from V and 12 bases from J, leaving 13 bases between. CDR1 MNHEY and CDR2 SVGAGI come from the germline V gene. The CDR3 loop is CASSYGGRGHTF. DNA of the CDR3: TGTGCCAGCAGTTACGGGGGGAGGGGACACACCTTC.

This clonotype was picked up a small number of times. The chain recombines TRBV9 with TRBJ2-7; 10 positions agree with TRBD2. Germline-derived CDR1 and CDR2 are SGDLS and YYNGEE. The J segment lost 3 bases and the V segment lost 0 bases, leaving 3 bases of the junction unmatched. The CDR3 runs to 15 residues. CDR3 residues: CASSVVPSGSYEQYF. The CDR3 DNA follows: TGTGCCAGCAGCGTAGTCCCTAGCGGGAGCTACGAGCAGTACTTC.

The chain uses TRBV12-3 or TRBV12-4 and TRBJ2-7; no reliable D call. Trimming took 5 bases from V and 4 from J, leaving 12 bases between them. This CDR3 region has 13 residues. The CDR3 region is CASSPRVGYEQYF. CDR3 bases: TGTGCCAGCAGTCCCCGAGTGGGTTACGAGCAGTACTTC.

The chain has TRBV5-1 and TRBJ2-3; tentatively, D is TRBD2 (5 bases). CDR3 length: 15 residues. Germline CDR1 reads SGHRS; CDR2 reads YFSETQ. The V end was cut by 0 bases, the J end by 4 bases, with 12 bases between. The CDR3 region is CASSLEPGNSDTQYF. The CDR3 nucleotides read TGCGCCAGCAGCTTGGAACCGGGGAACTCAGATACGCAGTATTTT.

Many counts were recorded for this clonotype. The chain has TRBV12-3 or TRBV12-4 and TRBJ2-5; D is unresolved. V was clipped by 6 bases and J by 5 bases, with 10 bases between them. The CDR3 spans 12 residues. CDR3 residues: CASSLTVETQYF. CDR3 nucleotide sequence: TGTGCCAGCAGCTTGACCGTGGAGACCCAGTACTTC.

This clonotype was observed at least ten times. The chain has TRBV18 and TRBJ2-1; D unresolved. This CDR3 spans 13 amino acids. The germline V gene has CDR1 KGHSH and CDR2 LQKENI. The V and J ends lost 1 base and 9 bases respectively, with 10 bases between them. The CDR3 nucleotides read TGTGCCAGCTCACCACATGGGGATGGTGAGCAGTTCTTC. Amino acid sequence: CASSPHGDGEQFF.

This clonotype has only a few counts. The V call is TRBV20-1, the J call TRBJ2-5; 9 nucleotides match TRBD2. The CDR3 loop spans 14 amino acids. CDR1 DFQATT and CDR2 SNEGSKA come from the germline V gene (reference sequence). The V and J ends lost 5 bases and 2 bases, in that order; junction bases with no gene match: 6. The CDR3 nucleotides read TGCAGTGCTCGCACGACTAGCGGTCAAGAGACCCAGTACTTC. It is translated as CSARTTSGQETQYF.

The chain has TRBV12-3 or TRBV12-4 and TRBJ2-1, with 10 positions matching TRBD2. Trimming took 5 bases from V and 10 from J; bases not matched to a gene: 5. The CDR3 is 13 amino acids. The CDR3 DNA reads TGTGCCAGCAGTGCTAGCGGGGGTGGCGAGCAGTTCTTC. Its translation is CASSASGGGEQFF.

V and J are TRBV12-3 or TRBV12-4 and TRBJ2-3; tentatively, D is TRBD2 (5 bases). V lost 3 bases, J lost 7 bases, and 35 bases lay in between. The CDR3 is made up of 21 amino acids. CDR3 bases: TGTGCCAGCAGTTTTAATCGTGTTTTGGCCACCGCGAGGGCAGCATTTTATACGCAGTATTTT. Protein product: CASSFNRVLATARAAFYTQYF.

This clonotype has more than one count but fewer than ten. The chain couples TRBV20-1 to TRBJ1-2; D gene unclear. V lost 0 bases to trimming and J lost 4 bases, with 9 bases between them. This CDR3 is built from 13 residues. Germline values: CDR1 DFQATT, CDR2 SNEGSKA (reference sequence). CDR3 in amino acids: CSARDHTGYGYTF. In DNA, the CDR3 is TGCAGTGCTAGAGATCACACGGGCTATGGCTACACCTTC.

This clonotype showed up just a few times. The rearrangement uses TRBV5-1 and TRBJ2-7; the D gene could be TRBD1 or TRBD2 (5 bases each). V was trimmed by 3 bases and J by 3 bases, leaving 16 bases between them. This CDR3 has 15 amino acids. Germline values: CDR1 SGHRS, CDR2 YFSETQ. CDR3 sequence reads: CASSSGQAAFYEQYF. In DNA, the CDR3 is TGCGCCAGCAGCTCAGGACAAGCGGCCTTCTACGAGCAGTACTTC.

The chain carries TRBV6-2 or TRBV6-3 and TRBJ2-3; D ambiguous. V lost 6 bases and J 3 bases, leaving 4 bases between the germline ends. The CDR3 is made up of 11 amino acids. CDR1 is MNHEY, CDR2 SVGEGT, per germline. CDR3 coding DNA: TGTGCCAGCAGGATGACAGATACGCAGTATTTT. This translates into CASRMTDTQYF.

The chain couples TRBV12-3 or TRBV12-4 to TRBJ1-5; D remains unclear. This CDR3 is built from 13 residues. V lost 10 bases and J lost 4, with 14 bases in between. The CDR3 sequence is CATLGSWNQPQHF. In DNA, the CDR3 is TGTGCCACCCTAGGGAGTTGGAATCAGCCCCAGCATTTT.

The J gene is TRBJ2-2, the V gene TRBV7-3, with D maybe TRBD2 (6 bases). There are 15 residues in the CDR3. V dropped 6 bases and J dropped 4 bases, with 15 bases sitting between them. The germline CDR1 and CDR2 sequences are SGHTA and FQGTGA. CDR3 loop: CASSSYGGPTGELFF. The CDR3 bases are TGTGCCAGCAGTTCATACGGGGGTCCCACCGGGGAGCTGTTTTTT. Looking up the rest from reference TRBV7-3 and TRBJ2-2 gives the full variable domain: GAGVSQTPSNKVTEKGKYVELRCDPISGHTALYWYRQSLGQGPEFLIYFQGTGAADDSGLPNDRFFAVRPEGSVSTLKIQRTERGDSAVYLCASSSYGGPTGELFFGEGSRLTVL.

The gene calls are TRBV5-1 and TRBJ2-1, with D possibly called TRBD1 or TRBD2 (5 bases each). V lost 0 bases, J lost 0 bases, and 10 bases lay in between. Germline CDR1 and CDR2: SGHRS and YFSETQ. This CDR3 is built from 16 residues. The CDR3 is CASSLAGASSYNEQFF. CDR3 sequence (DNA): TGCGCCAGCAGCTTGGCCGGGGCTAGCTCCTACAATGAGCAGTTCTTC.

This clonotype was seen a few times. The chain recombines TRBV7-2 with TRBJ2-3; D unresolved. Germline loops: CDR1 SGHTA, CDR2 FQGNSA. The CDR3 has 14 amino acids. Trimming pared 2 bases from V and 9 bases from J, leaving 15 bases between. The CDR3 DNA reads as TGTGCCAGCAGCTTATCCCGCCCCGCCCCCACGCAGTATTTT. This gives the protein CASSLSRPAPTQYF.

This chain links TRBV7-8 with TRBJ2-3; D is undetermined. The germline V gene has CDR1 SGHVS and CDR2 FQNEAQ. The V end lost 5 bases, the J end lost 4 bases, and 13 bases lay between the germline ends. The CDR3 spans 14 residues. The CDR3 nucleotides are TGTGCCAGCAGCCTGGGCGTCAGCTCAGATACGCAGTATTTT. It translates to CASSLGVSSDTQYF.

This clonotype was seen a few times. The chain couples TRBV18 to TRBJ2-7, with TRBD2 matching over 12 bases. V shed 6 bases, J shed 6 bases, and the junction held 9 bases outside the gene matches. Germline values: CDR1 KGHSH, CDR2 LQKENI. The CDR3 has 15 amino acids. The CDR3 bases are TGTGCCAGCTCTCTTGGACTAGCGGGGCCTCGCGAGCAGTACTTC. Protein product: CASSLGLAGPREQYF.

This clonotype was picked up a small number of times. The chain links TRBV5-6 to TRBJ2-3, with TRBD1 matching 7 bases. This CDR3 has 14 residues. Germline CDR1 reads SGHDT; CDR2 reads YYEEEE. Trimming removed 4 bases from V and 6 bases from J; junction bases left unmatched: 8. The CDR3 DNA reads as TGTGCCAGCAGCGCGCCGAGGGGGCCGGATACGCAGTATTTT. It yields the protein CASSAPRGPDTQYF.

This clonotype was counted between two and nine times. The genes are TRBV4-3 and TRBJ2-7; D is undetermined. The germline CDR1 and CDR2 sequences are LGHNA and YSLEER. This CDR3 region has 14 residues. V gave up 1 base and J gave up 7 bases, with 14 bases separating them. CDR3 in amino acids: CASSQALRAREQYF. The DNA of the CDR3 is TGCGCCAGCAGCCAAGCCCTTCGAGCTAGGGAGCAGTACTTC.

V is TRBV12-3 or TRBV12-4 and J is TRBJ2-1; 8 bases fit TRBD2. This CDR3 has 15 residues. J lost 8 bases, V lost 5 bases, and 11 bases had no gene match. For the CDR3, the DNA is TGTGCCAGCAGTATCGGGGCGGGGGGTTTGTATGAGCAGTTCTTC. Translating gives CASSIGAGGLYEQFF.

This clonotype was detected once. V usage is TRBV12-3 or TRBV12-4 and J usage is TRBJ1-3; D unclear. Trimming took off 1 base at V and 8 bases at J, with 3 bases between the two ends. This CDR3 has 11 residues. The CDR3 DNA is TGTGCCAGCAGTTTAGTGGACACCATATATTTT. Amino acid sequence: CASSLVDTIYF.

The gene calls are TRBV29-1 and TRBJ1-4; D gene uncertain. CDR3 size: 12 residues. Germline CDR1 and CDR2: SQVTM and ANQGSEA. The V gene lost 6 bases and the J gene lost 0 bases, with 5 bases spanning the gap. CDR3 region: CSVETTNEKLFF. CDR3 DNA sequence: TGCAGCGTCGAAACAACTAATGAAAAACTGTTTTTT.

V and J are TRBV20-1 and TRBJ1-1; D ambiguous. CDR3 length equals 16 residues. V lost 0 bases and J lost 1, with 15 bases in between. Germline V gene data show CDR1 as DFQATT and CDR2 as SNEGSKA (reference sequence). The DNA of the CDR3 is TGCAGTGCTAGAGATCGGCAGGCAAGTTCGAACACTGAAGCTTTCTTT. This translates into CSARDRQASSNTEAFF.

This clonotype occurred a few times. This sequence joins TRBV20-1 and TRBJ2-3; no definite D call. CDR1 DFQATT and CDR2 SNEGSKA come from the germline V gene (reference sequence). CDR3 length: 12 amino acids. The V and J ends lost 7 bases and 2 bases respectively, with 10 bases between them. The CDR3 region is CSDSPYTDTQYF. CDR3 bases: TGCAGTGATAGTCCCTACACAGATACGCAGTATTTT.

The chain employs TRBV28 and TRBJ2-7, with TRBD2 matching 13 bases. Germline V CDR1 and CDR2: MDHEN, SYDVKM. The CDR3 sequence is 15 residues long. The trim removed 1 base at V and 5 bases at J, leaving 2 bases unmatched. The CDR3 loop reads CASSLLTSGRHEQYF. The CDR3 coding sequence is TGTGCCAGCAGTTTATTGACTAGCGGGAGGCACGAGCAGTACTTC.